Sequencing of this TCR beta chain was carried out in a study of T cells in localized non-small cell lung cancer. Study results and caveats: Highest T cell clonality was seen in uninvolved adjacent lung, surpassing that measured in tumor.

About this clone itself: What it recognizes is unknown.

Sequencing was performed with immunoSEQ multiplex PCR; in TCRdb, only in-frame clones are kept and a portion is missing. The sample includes roughly 70,000 clones, 80% to 90% of them seen just once. Germline V gene sequence: CDR1 SQVTM, CDR2 ANQGSEA. CDR3 size: 11 residues. V was trimmed by 3 bases and J by 8 bases, leaving 7 bases between them. The chain employs TRBV29-1 and TRBJ1-4, with no clear D. The receptor comes from a male donor at least 60 years old with stage III squamous cell lung carcinoma. The sample here was peripheral blood, taken before any cancer treatment. CDR3 region: CSVENGEKLFF. In DNA form, the CDR3 reads TGCAGCGTTGAGAATGGGGAAAAACTGTTTTTT.